This T cell receptor (beta chain) was documented in a study of blood T cell repertoires in COVID-19. Turning to the study itself: Sites in the United States, Italy and Spain provided acute and convalescent COVID-19 samples. Sample material is recorded as cDNA or gDNA derived from T cells, B-cell-depleted T cells, or PBMCs.

In the authors' methods: Counts of nucleated cells, estimated from reference gene primer amplification, were obtained. Measured with immunoSEQ multiplex PCR; TCRdb has only the in-frame clones, and not every one. That table gives V, J and clone size, and the DNA gave D and trimming. This table holds roughly 120,000 clones, around 85% found once. Sequenced input: peripheral blood. The origin of this receptor is a human donor in a cohort sampled during active COVID-19.

CDR3 nucleotide sequence: TGTGCCAGCAGCTCGACAGGGCTGTACTTC. The encoded protein is CASSSTGLYF. The chain employs TRBV2 and TRBJ2-7; the match to TRBD1 covers 7 bases. The CDR3 extends over 10 amino acids. From germline, CDR1 is SNHLY and CDR2 FYNNEI. V lost 6 bases and J lost 12; bases outside the gene matches: 5. Together with reference TRBV2 and TRBJ2-7, the CDR3 gives the full variable domain: EPEVTQTPSHQVTQMGQEVILRCVPISNHLYFYWYRQILGQKVEFLVSFYNNEISEKSEIFDDQFSVERPDGSNFTLKIRSTKLEDSAMYFCASSSTGLYFGPGTRLTVT.